These 13 T cell receptor beta chains were sequenced from one sample in a study of post-analysis software for immune sequencing data. Study-wide results and caveats: Included in a set of about five TRBV segments more frequent in patients than controls were TRBV5-6, TRBV5-1 and TRBV20-1.

The antigens of these receptors remain unknown. Unique molecular identifiers tagged the TCR beta cDNA libraries. TCRdb re-called the PCR reads through MiXCR, storing one row per CDR3 protein. The data contain fewer than 850,000 distinct CDR3 sequences, roughly 27% of them seen just once; the ten biggest clones take up approximately 0.6%. The sample taken for sequencing was blood. These receptors all stem from a girl aged 5-17 years with multiple sclerosis.

In its sample, this clonotype was seen a few times. This chain uses TRBV2 with TRBJ2-1; 8 bases line up with TRBD2. The J call is in doubt because the DNA end fits TRBJ2-7 better. The CDR3 is 16 residues long. Germline-derived CDR1 and CDR2 are SNHLY and FYNNEI. The CDR3 DNA is TGTGCCAGCAGTTATAGCGGGGCAAGCTCCTACAATGAGCAGTACTTC. This sequence encodes CASSYSGASSYNEQYF.

The chain employs TRBV24-1 and TRBJ2-3; perhaps TRBD2 as D (6 bases). The CDR3 sequence is 17 residues long. Germline-derived CDR1 and CDR2 are KGHDR and SFDVKD. Trimming cost V 0 bases and J 0 bases, with 12 bases left between them. The CDR3 loop reads CATSDLRRGRSTDTQYF. Written as DNA, the CDR3 is TGTGCCACCAGTGATTTGAGGCGGGGACGTAGCACAGATACGCAGTATTTT.

This clonotype was seen at least ten times. The CDR3 DNA follows: TGCGCCAGCACGGGACTAGCGGGGTTAGCCAAAAACATTCAGTACTTC. Translating gives CASTGLAGLAKNIQYF. This chain uses TRBV10-2 with TRBJ2-4, with TRBD2 matching over 13 bases. Trimming took 7 bases from V and 0 from J; bases not matched to a gene: 3. The CDR3 loop spans 16 amino acids. Per germline, CDR1 WSHSY and CDR2 SAAADI.

This chain connects TRBV4-2 to TRBJ2-3, with 7 bases fitting TRBD1. CDR3 length equals 16 residues. Germline V gene lookup returns CDR1 LGHNA and CDR2 YNFKEQ. Trimming cost V 1 base and J 3 bases; bases outside gene matches: 7. The CDR3 is CASSQVVGGRTDTQYF. CDR3 sequence (DNA): TGTGCCAGCAGCCAAGTGGTAGGGGGCAGGACAGATACGCAGTATTTT.

With respect to this clonotype: A junction end diverges from the germline sequence, so it may reflect a read error. This rearrangement joins TRBV11-2 to TRBJ2-5, with TRBD1 identical over 9 bases. The CDR3 loop spans 16 amino acids. CDR1 SGHAT and CDR2 FQNNGV come from the germline V gene. CDR3 sequence: CVSSLPRDRVKETQYF. CDR3 sequence (DNA): TGTGTCAGCAGCTTACCTCGGGACAGGGTGAAAGAGACCCAGTACTTC.

This clonotype has more than one count but fewer than ten. The chain has TRBV12-3 or TRBV12-4 and TRBJ2-3, with TRBD2 identical over 7 bases. V lost 7 bases to trimming and J lost 0 bases; unmatched junction nucleotides: 7. This CDR3 is 15 amino acids long. DNA for the CDR3: TGTGCCAGCACCCTGGGGGGGTTTAGCACAGATACGCAGTATTTT. Amino acid sequence: CASTLGGFSTDTQYF.

The CDR3 region is CASSSWSSRGIYGYTF. Here the CDR3 DNA reads TGTGCCAGCAGTTCGTGGTCATCGCGGGGAATCTATGGCTACACCTTC. This chain uses TRBV28 with TRBJ1-2; D gene ambiguous. Germline CDR1 MDHEN, CDR2 SYDVKM. This CDR3 comprises 16 residues. V was cut by 4 bases and J by 4 bases, with 19 bases left in between.

The chain couples TRBV14 to TRBJ2-1, with D possibly being TRBD2 (5 bases). Deletions cut 0 bases from V and 3 bases from J, with 18 bases between. The CDR3 covers 18 residues. Looked up from germline, CDR1 is SGHDN and CDR2 is FVKESK. The CDR3 loop is CASSQDLVGKSVYNEQFF. The CDR3 bases are TGTGCCAGCAGCCAAGATCTTGTCGGGAAGAGCGTCTACAATGAGCAGTTCTTC.

The chain uses TRBV7-9 and TRBJ2-5; 7 positions match TRBD1. Germline V CDR1 and CDR2: SEHNR, FQNEAQ (reference sequence). The V segment lost 1 base and the J segment 2 bases; nucleotides outside the gene matches: 7. The CDR3 is 16 amino acids. This CDR3 reads CASSLGSRDSQETQYF. CDR3 bases: TGTGCCAGCAGCTTAGGGTCCCGGGACAGTCAAGAGACCCAGTACTTC. The full variable domain, its missing parts supplied by reference TRBV7-9 and TRBJ2-5, is DTGVSQNPRHKITKRGQNVTFRCDPISEHNRLYWYRQTLGQGPEFLTYFQNEAQLEKSRLLSDRFSAERPKGSFSTLEIQRTEQGDSAMYLCASSLGSRDSQETQYFGPGTRLLVL.

This clonotype has ten or more counts. The chain employs TRBV6-5 and TRBJ1-6; D might be TRBD1 (6 bases). V shed 0 bases and J shed 8 bases, with 11 bases lying between them. Germline CDR1 is MNHEY and CDR2 is SVGAGI. The CDR3 has 15 amino acids. The CDR3 region has the DNA TGTGCCAGCAGTTACTCTGGGACATCCTATTCACCCCTCCACTTT. The encoded protein is CASSYSGTSYSPLHF.

The rearrangement links TRBV29-1 to TRBJ2-7; 10 nucleotides match TRBD1. CDR1 is SQVTM and CDR2 is ANQGSEA in the germline V gene. V shed 4 bases, J shed 6 bases, and the junction held 3 bases outside the gene matches. The CDR3 extends over 12 amino acids. The CDR3 nucleotides are TGCAGCGTTGCATGGACAGGGGGCGAGCAGTACTTC. Its protein is CSVAWTGGEQYF.

The rearrangement uses TRBV7-2 and TRBJ1-2; D unclear. From germline, CDR1 is SGHTA and CDR2 FQGNSA. There are 14 residues in the CDR3. Trimming took off 1 base at V and 1 base at J, with 7 bases between the two ends. The CDR3 coding sequence is TGTGCCAGCAGCTTAGGCAGCTTTAACTATGGCTACACCTTC. Its translation: CASSLGSFNYGYTF.

About this clonotype: A read error may be the cause here, since a much bigger clone is one base away. The chain links TRBV12-3 or TRBV12-4 to TRBJ2-5; a possible D gene is TRBD1 (6 bases). Trimming took off 3 bases at V and 11 bases at J, with 19 bases between the two ends. This CDR3 region has 14 residues. This CDR3 reads CASSFQGRDNEQYF. The CDR3 bases are TGTGCCAGCAGTTTCCAGGGTCGGGACAATGAGCAGTACTTC.